The T cell receptor beta chain described here comes from a study of siplizumab effects on memory and regulatory T cells. General study points: Naive T cells looked more diverse than memory cells, and they looked like major contributors to the alloresponse. Confirmation that proliferating Tregs from siplizumab cultures had suppressive function was not obtained. Assignment of a naive or memory phenotype failed for roughly 80-97% of the proliferating CD4+ or CD8+ clones.

The CDR3 runs to 16 residues. About 10^5 TCR templates were measured in each sample. TCRdb's table, derived via immunoSEQ multiplex PCR, lists solely in-frame clones and lacks some. The sample comprises over 85,000 clones, roughly 93% of which are singletons, and 6.5% rests with the top ten. As to this clone: Its antigen is undetermined.

This TCR was sampled from a human donor in good health. The V and J genes are TRBV21-1 and TRBJ1-5. TRBV21-1 is tagged as a pseudogene. Sequencing was done on a sample of CD8+ T cells sorted from blood. The CDR3 DNA reads as TGTGCCAGCAGCAAAGTCGCAGGGAGAAAGGGTCAGCCCCAGCATTTT. It codes for CASSKVAGRKGQPQHF.